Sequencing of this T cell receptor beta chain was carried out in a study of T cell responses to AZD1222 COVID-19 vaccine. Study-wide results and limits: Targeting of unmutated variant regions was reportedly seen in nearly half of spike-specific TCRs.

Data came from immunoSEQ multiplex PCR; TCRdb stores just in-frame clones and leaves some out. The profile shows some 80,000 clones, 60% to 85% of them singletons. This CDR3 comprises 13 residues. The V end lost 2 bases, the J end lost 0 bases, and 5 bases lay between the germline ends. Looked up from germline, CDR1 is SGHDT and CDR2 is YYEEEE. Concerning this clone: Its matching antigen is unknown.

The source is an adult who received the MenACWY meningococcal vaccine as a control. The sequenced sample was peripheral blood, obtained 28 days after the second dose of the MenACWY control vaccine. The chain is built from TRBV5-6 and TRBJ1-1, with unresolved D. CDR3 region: CASSFGMNTEAFF. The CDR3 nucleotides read TGTGCCAGCAGCTTCGGTATGAACACTGAAGCTTTCTTT.